This T cell receptor beta chain was identified during a study of identical twins. Notes on this clonotype: Its antigen is still unknown.

Trimming removed 7 bases at V and 4 bases at J, with 8 bases between. The CDR3 is made up of 12 amino acids. Each cDNA held unique molecular identifiers, and template switching gave it a universal primer site. TCRdb re-called the 5' RACE reads with MiXCR, one entry per CDR3 protein. The profile shows about 240,000 distinct CDR3 sequences, roughly 12% of them singletons. Study results and caveats: Models came in too low on out-of-frame TCR alpha sharing in monozygotic twins. Abundant cord blood beta clonotypes carried fewer insertions; memory repertoires showed none. For out-of-frame alpha sequences shared by twins, low generation probability was in excess.

Another study also made use of these data, one on yellow fever vaccine responses in identical twins.

Sequencing input: memory (CD45RO+) T cells sorted from blood. This receptor was identified in a young woman in good health. The chain employs TRBV12-3 or TRBV12-4 and TRBJ1-3, with D hard to call. The chain's CDR3 is CASTARGNTIYF. The CDR3 DNA follows: TGTGCCAGCACTGCCAGGGGAAACACCATATATTTT.